The T cell receptor beta chain described here comes from a study of shared clonotypes between healthy human individuals. This CDR3 is 15 amino acids long. Trimming took 2 bases from V and 5 from J, leaving 15 bases between them. From germline, CDR1 is MNHNS and CDR2 SASEGT. Measured with immunoSEQ multiplex PCR; TCRdb has only the in-frame clones, and not every one. Found here are 2,500,000 or so clones, around 94% of them singletons; the top ten hold over 0.12%. Material for sequencing was naive CD4+ T cells sorted from blood. Indicated subset: CD45RA+ positively selected. The chain couples TRBV6-1 to TRBJ1-2, with D perhaps TRBD1 (5 bases). The receptor comes from a young man in good health. This CDR3 reads CASSESAGTKYGYTF. In DNA form, the CDR3 reads TGTGCCAGCAGTGAAAGCGCCGGGACCAAATATGGCTACACCTTC.